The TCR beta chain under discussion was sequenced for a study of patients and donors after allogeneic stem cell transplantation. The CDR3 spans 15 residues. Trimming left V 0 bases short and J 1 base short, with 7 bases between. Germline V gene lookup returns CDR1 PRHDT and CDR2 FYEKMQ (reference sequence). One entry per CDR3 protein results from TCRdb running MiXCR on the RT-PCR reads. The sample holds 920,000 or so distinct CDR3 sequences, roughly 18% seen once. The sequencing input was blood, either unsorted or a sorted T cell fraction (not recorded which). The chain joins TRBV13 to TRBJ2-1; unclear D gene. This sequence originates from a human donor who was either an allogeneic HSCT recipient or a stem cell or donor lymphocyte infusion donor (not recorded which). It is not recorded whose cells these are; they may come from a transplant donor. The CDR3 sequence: CASSLGLHSYNEQFF. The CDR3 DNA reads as TGTGCCAGCAGCTTAGGCCTCCATTCCTACAATGAGCAGTTCTTC. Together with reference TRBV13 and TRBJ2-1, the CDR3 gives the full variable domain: AAGVIQSPRHLIKEKRETATLKCYPIPRHDTVYWYQQGPGQDPQFLISFYEKMQSDKGSIPDRFSAQQFSDYHSELNMSSLELGDSALYFCASSLGLHSYNEQFFGPGTRLTVL.